The clone carrying this T cell receptor (beta chain) was detected once. This entry belongs to a study of T cell changes during pregnancy in multiple sclerosis. Method: immunoSEQ multiplex PCR; TCRdb's copy keeps in-frame clones and lacks some. This table has just over 90,000 clones, roughly nine tenths appearing once. This CDR3 spans 13 amino acids. V was cut by 0 bases and J by 4 bases, with 8 bases left in between. CDR1 and CDR2 (germline): SGHRS, YFSETQ. The chain combines TRBV5-1 with TRBJ2-7; unclear D gene. This receptor was obtained from a female donor in good health, enrolled as a control in a pregnancy study. The source was peripheral blood, collected after pregnancy. The CDR3 nucleotides read TGCGCCAGCAGCTTGGCTTTGGCATACGAGCAGTACTTC. It yields the protein CASSLALAYEQYF.